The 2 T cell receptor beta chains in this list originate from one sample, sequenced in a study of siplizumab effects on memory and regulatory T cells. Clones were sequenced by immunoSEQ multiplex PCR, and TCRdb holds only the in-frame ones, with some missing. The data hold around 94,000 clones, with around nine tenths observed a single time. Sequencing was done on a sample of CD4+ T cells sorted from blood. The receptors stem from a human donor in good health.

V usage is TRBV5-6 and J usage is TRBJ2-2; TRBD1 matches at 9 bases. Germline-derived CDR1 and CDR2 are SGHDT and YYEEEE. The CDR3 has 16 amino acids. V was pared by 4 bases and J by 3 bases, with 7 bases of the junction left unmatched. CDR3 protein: CASSIDRGTHTGELFF. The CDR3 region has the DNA TGTGCCAGCAGCATTGACAGGGGGACTCACACCGGGGAGCTGTTTTTT.

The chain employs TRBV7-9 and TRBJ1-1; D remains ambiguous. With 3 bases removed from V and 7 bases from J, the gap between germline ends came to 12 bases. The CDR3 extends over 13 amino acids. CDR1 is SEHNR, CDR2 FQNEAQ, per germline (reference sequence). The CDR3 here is CASSFSRDIEAFF. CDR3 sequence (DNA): TGTGCCAGCAGCTTTTCGAGGGATATTGAAGCTTTCTTT.